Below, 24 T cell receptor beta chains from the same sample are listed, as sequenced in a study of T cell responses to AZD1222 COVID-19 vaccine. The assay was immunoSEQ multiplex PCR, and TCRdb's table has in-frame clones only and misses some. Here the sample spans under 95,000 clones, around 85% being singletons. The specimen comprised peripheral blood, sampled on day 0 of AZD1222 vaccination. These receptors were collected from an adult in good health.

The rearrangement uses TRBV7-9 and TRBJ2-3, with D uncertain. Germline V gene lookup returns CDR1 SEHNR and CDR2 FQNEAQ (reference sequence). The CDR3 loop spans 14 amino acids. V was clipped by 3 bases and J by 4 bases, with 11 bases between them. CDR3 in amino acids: CASSLVTSPDTQYF. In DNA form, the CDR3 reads TGTGCCAGCAGCTTGGTGACTTCCCCAGATACGCAGTATTTT.

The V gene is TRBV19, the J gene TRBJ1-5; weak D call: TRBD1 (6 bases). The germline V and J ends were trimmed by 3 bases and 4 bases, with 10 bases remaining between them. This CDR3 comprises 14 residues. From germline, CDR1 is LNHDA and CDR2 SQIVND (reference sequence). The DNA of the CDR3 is TGTGCCAGTAGTATTCTCCAGGGGAATCAGCCCCAGCATTTT. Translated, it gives CASSILQGNQPQHF.

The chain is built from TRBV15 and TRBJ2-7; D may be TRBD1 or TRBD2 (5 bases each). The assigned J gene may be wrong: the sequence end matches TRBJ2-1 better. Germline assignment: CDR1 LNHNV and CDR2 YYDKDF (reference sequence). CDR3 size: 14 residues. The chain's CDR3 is CATSRRGVYNEQFF. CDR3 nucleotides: TGTGCCACCAGCAGAAGGGGAGTTTACAATGAGCAGTTCTTC.

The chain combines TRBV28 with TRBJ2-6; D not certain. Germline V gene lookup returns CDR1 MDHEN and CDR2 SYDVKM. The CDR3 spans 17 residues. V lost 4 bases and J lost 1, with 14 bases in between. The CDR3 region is CASSSNRRSSGANVLTF. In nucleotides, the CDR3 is TGTGCCAGCAGTTCCAACCGCCGGAGTTCTGGGGCCAACGTCCTGACTTTC.

CDR3 amino acids: CASSFDPQSKTEAFF. CDR3 bases: TGTGCCAGCAGTTTCGACCCGCAGAGTAAGACTGAAGCTTTCTTT. The chain combines TRBV27 with TRBJ1-1; no definite D call. This CDR3 region has 15 residues. The germline gives CDR1 MNHEY, CDR2 SMNVEV (reference sequence). V lost 3 bases and J lost 5, with 16 bases in between.

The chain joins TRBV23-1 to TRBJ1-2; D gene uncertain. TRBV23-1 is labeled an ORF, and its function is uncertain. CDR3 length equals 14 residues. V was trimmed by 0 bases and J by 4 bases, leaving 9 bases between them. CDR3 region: CASSQSRSRYGYTF. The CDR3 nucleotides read TGCGCCAGCAGTCAATCCCGCAGCCGCTATGGCTACACCTTC.

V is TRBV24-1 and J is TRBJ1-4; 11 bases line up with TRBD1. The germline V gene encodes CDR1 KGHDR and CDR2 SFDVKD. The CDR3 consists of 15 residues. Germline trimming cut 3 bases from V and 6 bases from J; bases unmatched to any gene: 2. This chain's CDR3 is CATSDGTGGHEKLFF. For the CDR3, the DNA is TGTGCCACCAGTGATGGGACAGGGGGACATGAAAAACTGTTTTTT.

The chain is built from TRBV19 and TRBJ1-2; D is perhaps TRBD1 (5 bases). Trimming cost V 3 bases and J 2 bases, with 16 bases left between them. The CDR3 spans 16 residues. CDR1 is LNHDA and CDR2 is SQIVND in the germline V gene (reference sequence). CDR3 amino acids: CASSMPGMDVNYGYTF. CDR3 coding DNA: TGTGCCAGTAGTATGCCAGGGATGGATGTGAACTATGGCTACACCTTC.

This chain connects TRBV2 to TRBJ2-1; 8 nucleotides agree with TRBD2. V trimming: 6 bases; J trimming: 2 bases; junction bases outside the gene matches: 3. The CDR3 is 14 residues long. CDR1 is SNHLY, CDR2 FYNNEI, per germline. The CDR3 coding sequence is TGTGCCAGCAGCCCGGGACTAGCCTACAATGAGCAGTTCTTC. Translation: CASSPGLAYNEQFF.

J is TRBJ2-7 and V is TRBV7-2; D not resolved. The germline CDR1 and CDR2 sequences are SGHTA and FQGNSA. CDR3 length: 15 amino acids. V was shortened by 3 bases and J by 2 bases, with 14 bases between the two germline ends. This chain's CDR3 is CASSFTPGGTYEQYF. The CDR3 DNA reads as TGTGCCAGCAGCTTCACCCCTGGCGGTACCTACGAGCAGTACTTC.

In DNA form, the CDR3 reads TGCGCCAGCAGTGTTAATAAGGGGGGCACTGAAGCTTTCTTT. The encoded protein is CASSVNKGGTEAFF. V is TRBV10-1 and J is TRBJ1-1, with a weak D call TRBD1 (6 bases). The CDR3 is 14 amino acids. Trimming removed 4 bases from V and 4 bases from J, with 13 bases in between. Per the germline V gene, CDR1 is WNHNN and CDR2 is SYGVQD (reference sequence).

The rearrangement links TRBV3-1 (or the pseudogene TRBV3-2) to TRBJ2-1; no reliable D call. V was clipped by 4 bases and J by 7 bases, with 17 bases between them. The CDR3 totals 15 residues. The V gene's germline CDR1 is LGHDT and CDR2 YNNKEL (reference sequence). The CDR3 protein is CASSPRPSLSNEQFF. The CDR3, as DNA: TGTGCCAGCAGCCCCCGACCCAGCCTTTCAAATGAGCAGTTCTTC.

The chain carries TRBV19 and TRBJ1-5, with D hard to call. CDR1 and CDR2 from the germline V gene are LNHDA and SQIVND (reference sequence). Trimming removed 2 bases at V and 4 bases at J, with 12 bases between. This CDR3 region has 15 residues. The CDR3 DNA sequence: TGTGCCAGTAGTATACCTGGGAGAAGTAATCAGCCCCAGCATTTT. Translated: CASSIPGRSNQPQHF.

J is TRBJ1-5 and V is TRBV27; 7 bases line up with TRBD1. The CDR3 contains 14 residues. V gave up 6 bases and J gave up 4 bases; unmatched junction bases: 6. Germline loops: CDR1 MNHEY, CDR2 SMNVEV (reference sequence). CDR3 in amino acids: CASRQGQNNQPQHF. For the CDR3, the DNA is TGTGCCAGCAGACAGGGGCAGAATAATCAGCCCCAGCATTTT.

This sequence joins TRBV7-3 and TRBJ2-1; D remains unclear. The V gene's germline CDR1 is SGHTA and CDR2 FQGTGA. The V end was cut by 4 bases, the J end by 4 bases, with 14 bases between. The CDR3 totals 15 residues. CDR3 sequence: CASSSRPTAYNEQFF. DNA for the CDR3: TGTGCCAGCAGCTCCAGACCGACTGCATACAATGAGCAGTTCTTC.

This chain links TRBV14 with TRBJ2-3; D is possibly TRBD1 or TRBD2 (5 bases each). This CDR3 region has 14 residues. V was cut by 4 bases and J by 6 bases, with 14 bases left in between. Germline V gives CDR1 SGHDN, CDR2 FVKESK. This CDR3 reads CASSPRDLRDTQYF. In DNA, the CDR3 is TGTGCCAGCAGCCCCCGGGACCTCAGGGATACGCAGTATTTT.

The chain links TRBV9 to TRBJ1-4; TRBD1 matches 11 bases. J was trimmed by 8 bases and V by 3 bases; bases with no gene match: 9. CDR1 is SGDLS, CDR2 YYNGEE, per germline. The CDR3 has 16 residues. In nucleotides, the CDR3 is TGTGCCAGCAGCGCCGGGACAGGGGGAGTCGGCGAAAAACTGTTTTTT. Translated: CASSAGTGGVGEKLFF.

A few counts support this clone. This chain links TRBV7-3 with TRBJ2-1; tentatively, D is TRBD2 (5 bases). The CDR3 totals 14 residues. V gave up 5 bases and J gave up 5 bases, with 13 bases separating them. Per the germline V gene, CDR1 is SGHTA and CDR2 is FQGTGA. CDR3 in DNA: TGTGCCAGCAGCACCGGACTGGGGAACAATGAGCAGTTCTTC. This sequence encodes CASSTGLGNNEQFF.

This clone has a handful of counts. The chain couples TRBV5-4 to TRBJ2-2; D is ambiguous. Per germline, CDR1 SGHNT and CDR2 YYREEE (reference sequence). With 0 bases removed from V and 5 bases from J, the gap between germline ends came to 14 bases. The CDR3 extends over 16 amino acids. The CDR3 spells CASSLGEAYSTGELFF. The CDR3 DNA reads TGTGCCAGCAGCTTGGGAGAAGCTTATAGTACCGGGGAGCTGTTTTTT.

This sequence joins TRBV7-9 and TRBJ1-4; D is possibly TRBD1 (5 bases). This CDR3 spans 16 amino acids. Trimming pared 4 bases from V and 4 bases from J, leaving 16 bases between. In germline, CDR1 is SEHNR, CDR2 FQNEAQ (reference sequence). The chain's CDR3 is CASSSMGRPINEKLFF. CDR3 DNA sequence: TGTGCCAGCAGCTCTATGGGACGGCCAATTAATGAAAAACTGTTTTTT.

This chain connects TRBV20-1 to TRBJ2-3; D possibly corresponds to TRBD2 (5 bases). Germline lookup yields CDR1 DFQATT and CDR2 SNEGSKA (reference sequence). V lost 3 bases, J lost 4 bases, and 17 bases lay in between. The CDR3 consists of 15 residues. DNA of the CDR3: TGCAGTGCTAGTTGGGTCCGGGATTGGGCAGATACGCAGTATTTT. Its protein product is CSASWVRDWADTQYF.

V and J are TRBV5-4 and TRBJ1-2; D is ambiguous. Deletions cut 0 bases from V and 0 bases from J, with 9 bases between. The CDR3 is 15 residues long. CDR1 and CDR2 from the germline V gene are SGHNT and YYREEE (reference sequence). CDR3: CASSLEPLSNYGYTF. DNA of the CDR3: TGTGCCAGCAGCTTGGAACCCCTTTCTAACTATGGCTACACCTTC.

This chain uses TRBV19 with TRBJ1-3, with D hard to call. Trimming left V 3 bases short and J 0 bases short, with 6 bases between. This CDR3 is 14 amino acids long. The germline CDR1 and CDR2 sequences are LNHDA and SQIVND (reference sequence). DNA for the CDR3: TGTGCCAGTAGTATTGGGTCCTCTGGAAACACCATATATTTT. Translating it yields CASSIGSSGNTIYF.

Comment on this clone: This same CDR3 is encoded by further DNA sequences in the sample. The CDR3 bases are TGTGCCAGCAGCCTTGGCGGGCCCTACGAGCAGTACTTC. This gives the protein CASSLGGPYEQYF. The J gene is TRBJ2-7, the V gene TRBV27, with TRBD2 as a possible D gene (5 bases). This CDR3 comprises 13 residues. V lost 6 bases and J 2 bases, leaving 11 bases between the germline ends. The germline V gene encodes CDR1 MNHEY and CDR2 SMNVEV (reference sequence).